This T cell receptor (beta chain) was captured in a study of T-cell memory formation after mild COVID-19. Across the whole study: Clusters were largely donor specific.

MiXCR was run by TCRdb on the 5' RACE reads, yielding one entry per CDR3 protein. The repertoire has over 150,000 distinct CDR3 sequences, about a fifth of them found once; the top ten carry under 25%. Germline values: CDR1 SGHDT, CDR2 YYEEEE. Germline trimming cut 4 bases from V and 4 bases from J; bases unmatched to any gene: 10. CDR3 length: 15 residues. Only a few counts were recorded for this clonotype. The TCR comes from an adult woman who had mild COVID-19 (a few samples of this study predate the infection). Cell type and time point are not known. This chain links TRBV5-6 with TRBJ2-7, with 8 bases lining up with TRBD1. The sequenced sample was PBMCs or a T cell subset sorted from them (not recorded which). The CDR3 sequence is CASSDTGTGRYEQYF. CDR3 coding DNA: TGTGCCAGCAGCGACACCGGGACAGGCCGGTACGAGCAGTACTTC. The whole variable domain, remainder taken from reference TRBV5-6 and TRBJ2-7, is DAGVTQSPTHLIKTRGQQVTLRCSPKSGHDTVSWYQQALGQGPQFIFQYYEEEERQRGNFPDRFSGHQFPNYSSELNVNALLLGDSALYLCASSDTGTGRYEQYFGPGTRLTVT.